This T cell receptor beta chain comes out of a study of regulatory T cells in long-lasting Graves disease. Overall study context: Over 5 years of antithyroid drugs with positive TSH receptor antibodies was taken to mean persistent Graves' disease. Study results and limitations: Persistent disease samples used TRBV28, TRBJ1-2 and TRBJ2-5 preferentially.

CDR1 SGHRS and CDR2 YFSETQ come from the germline V gene. CDR3 length: 16 residues. Trimming stripped 4 bases from V and 2 bases from J, with 18 bases between. Time point specified: persistent/refractory GD, antithyroid drugs over 5 years with positive TRAb. PBMC-extracted RNA yielded the TCR library. Combining iRepertoire HTBI primers with Arm-PCR of CDR3 regions, the authors built TCR beta libraries. TCRdb ran MiXCR on the multiplex PCR reads and lists one entry per CDR3 protein. This table holds hundreds of thousands of distinct CDR3 sequences, roughly 20% found once. This clonotype was observed a handful of times. Its target is unknown.

V is TRBV5-1 and J is TRBJ2-5; possibly TRBD1 for D (6 bases). Sequenced material: peripheral blood mononuclear cells (PBMCs), taken when the disease was refractory, from a patient treated with antithyroid drugs. The sequence came from a female donor with Graves disease. The CDR3 nucleotides read TGCGCCAGCAGCGGGGGCATCTACATTAAACAAGAGACCCAGTACTTC. This codes for CASSGGIYIKQETQYF.